A selection of T cell receptor beta chains follows, all from one sample in a study of type 1 regulatory T cells. These receptors' targets are unknown. TCRdb called the reads again in MiXCR, with one record for every CDR3 protein. The repertoire holds about 14,000 distinct CDR3 sequences, roughly 13% seen once, with 15% to 17% in the top ten. The specimen was cultured T cells, either the whole culture or a sorted T cell fraction (not recorded which). These receptors all stem from a human donor in good health. Each CDR3 is given with its conserved first and last residue. A D gene is named only where the DNA matches it firmly. Where a row states a size, it is once, few, many or the class of an expanded clone; other rows omit it.

d_call: -; v_call: TRBV29-1; j_call: TRBJ1-1; clone_size: many; cdr3_nt: TGCAGCGTTAAGTCGGCCGTGGATACTGAAGCTTTCTTT; cdr3_aa: CSVKSAVDTEAFF
d_call: TRBD1; v_call: TRBV30; j_call: TRBJ1-5; clone_size: -; cdr3_nt: TGTACTTTTGGAGCGCACAGGGGGGATCAGCCCCAGCATTTT; cdr3_aa: CTFGAHRGDQPQHF
d_call: -; v_call: TRBV28; j_call: TRBJ2-1; clone_size: many; cdr3_nt: TGTGCCAGCAGGTCTCAGCAATCCTACAATGAGCAGTTCTTC; cdr3_aa: CASRSQQSYNEQFF
d_call: TRBD1; v_call: TRBV7-2; j_call: TRBJ1-1; clone_size: many; cdr3_nt: TGTGCCAGCAGCTCACAGGGGGGCACTGAAGCTTTCTTT; cdr3_aa: CASSSQGGTEAFF
d_call: -; v_call: TRBV7-2; j_call: TRBJ1-1; clone_size: -; cdr3_nt: TGTGCCAGCAGCTTAGGAGGGCCCCAAGCTTTCTTT; cdr3_aa: CASSLGGPQAFF
d_call: -; v_call: TRBV6-5; j_call: TRBJ1-1; clone_size: many; cdr3_nt: TGTGCCAGCAGTTCGGTCGAACTCTGGAACACTGAAGCTTTCTTT; cdr3_aa: CASSSVELWNTEAFF
d_call: -; v_call: TRBV10-3; j_call: TRBJ2-6; clone_size: -; cdr3_nt: TGTGCCACTTTACAACCTGGGGCCAACGTCCTGACTTTC; cdr3_aa: CATLQPGANVLTF
d_call: -; v_call: TRBV5-1; j_call: TRBJ2-1; clone_size: many; cdr3_nt: TGCGCCAGCAGCTTGCTGGGACCAACCGCGACCAATGAGCAGTTCTTC; cdr3_aa: CASSLLGPTATNEQFF
d_call: -; v_call: TRBV7-7; j_call: TRBJ2-2; clone_size: many; cdr3_nt: TGTGCTAGCAGCCCATCCGGGATCGGCGGGGAGCTGTTTTTT; cdr3_aa: CASSPSGIGGELFF
d_call: -; v_call: TRBV7-2; j_call: TRBJ2-1; clone_size: many; cdr3_nt: TGTGCCAGCAGCTTAGCGGGGATGGGCTCCTACAATGAGCAGTTCTTC; cdr3_aa: CASSLAGMGSYNEQFF
d_call: -; v_call: TRBV28; j_call: TRBJ2-7; clone_size: many; cdr3_nt: TGTGCCAGCAGTCTTTTAGAGAGCCGTTCACGGTACTTC; cdr3_aa: CASSLLESRSRYF
d_call: TRBD2; v_call: TRBV3-1; j_call: TRBJ2-3; clone_size: medium-sized; cdr3_nt: TGTGCCAGCAGCGGGGCCGGGAGGACGGCAGATACGCAGTATTTT; cdr3_aa: CASSGAGRTADTQYF
d_call: TRBD2; v_call: TRBV7-8; j_call: TRBJ2-5; clone_size: -; cdr3_nt: TGTGCCAGCAGCTTAGATTTTCTGCGGGAGAGAGCGACCCAGTACTTC; cdr3_aa: CASSLDFLRERATQYF
d_call: TRBD1; v_call: TRBV12-3/TRBV12-4; j_call: TRBJ2-7; clone_size: many; cdr3_nt: TGTGCCAGCAAACCGACAGGGCTTTACGAGCAGTACTTC; cdr3_aa: CASKPTGLYEQYF
d_call: TRBD1; v_call: TRBV5-4; j_call: TRBJ2-2; clone_size: many; cdr3_nt: TGTGCCAGCAGCCCCCGGACAGGGGGAGGCACCGGGGAGCTGTTTTTT; cdr3_aa: CASSPRTGGGTGELFF
d_call: TRBD2; v_call: TRBV20-1; j_call: TRBJ2-1; clone_size: many; cdr3_nt: TGCAGTGCTAGAGACAGCGGGAGCCCCTACAATGAGCAGTTCTTC; cdr3_aa: CSARDSGSPYNEQFF
d_call: -; v_call: TRBV28; j_call: TRBJ2-2; clone_size: many; cdr3_nt: TGTGCCAGCAGTACCCCTGGAAGCACCGGGGAGCTGTTTTTT; cdr3_aa: CASSTPGSTGELFF